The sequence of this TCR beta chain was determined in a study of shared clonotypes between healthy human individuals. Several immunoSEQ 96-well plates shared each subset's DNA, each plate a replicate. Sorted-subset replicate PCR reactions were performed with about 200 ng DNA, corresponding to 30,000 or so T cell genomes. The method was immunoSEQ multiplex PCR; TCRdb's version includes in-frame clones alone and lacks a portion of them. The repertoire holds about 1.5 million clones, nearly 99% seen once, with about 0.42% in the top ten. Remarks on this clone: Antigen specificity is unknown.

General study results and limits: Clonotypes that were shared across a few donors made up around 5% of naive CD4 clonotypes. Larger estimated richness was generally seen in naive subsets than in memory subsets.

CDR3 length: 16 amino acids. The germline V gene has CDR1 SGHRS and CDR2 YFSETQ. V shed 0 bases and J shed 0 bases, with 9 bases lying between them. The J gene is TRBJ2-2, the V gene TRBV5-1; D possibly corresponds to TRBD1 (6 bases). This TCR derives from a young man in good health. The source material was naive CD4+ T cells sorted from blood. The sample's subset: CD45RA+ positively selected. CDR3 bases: TGCGCCAGCAGCTTGGGTGGGGGCGCGAACACCGGGGAGCTGTTTTTT. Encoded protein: CASSLGGGANTGELFF.